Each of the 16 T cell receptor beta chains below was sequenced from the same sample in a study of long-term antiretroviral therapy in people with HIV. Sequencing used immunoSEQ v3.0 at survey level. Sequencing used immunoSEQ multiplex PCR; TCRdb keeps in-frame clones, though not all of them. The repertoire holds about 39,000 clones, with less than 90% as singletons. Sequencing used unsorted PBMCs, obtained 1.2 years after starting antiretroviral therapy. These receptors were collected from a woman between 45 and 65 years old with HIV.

CDR3 sequence reads: CASSLGYEQYF. CDR3 DNA sequence: TGTGCCAGCAGCTTGGGGTACGAGCAGTACTTC. V gene TRBV5-5 combines with J gene TRBJ2-7; no definite D call. This CDR3 is 11 amino acids long. Germline CDR1 SGHKS, CDR2 YYEKEE (reference sequence). Trimming cost V 0 bases and J 4 bases, with 2 bases left between them.

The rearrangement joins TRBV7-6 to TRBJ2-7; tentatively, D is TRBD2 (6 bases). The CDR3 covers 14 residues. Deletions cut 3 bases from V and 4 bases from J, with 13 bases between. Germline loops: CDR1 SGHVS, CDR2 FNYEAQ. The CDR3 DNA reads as TGTGCCAGCAGCTTTACGGACGGAGGGTACGAGCAGTACTTC. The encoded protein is CASSFTDGGYEQYF.

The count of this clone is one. The CDR3 sequence is CASSLSPGLIFQETQYF. The CDR3 DNA is TGTGCCAGCAGCTTATCACCAGGTCTGATTTTCCAAGAGACCCAGTACTTC. The chain is built from TRBV7-9 and TRBJ2-5; D is uncertain. The CDR3 extends over 17 amino acids. Germline V lookup: CDR1 SEHNR, CDR2 FQNEAQ (reference sequence). V was shortened by 2 bases and J by 1 base, with 17 bases between the two germline ends.

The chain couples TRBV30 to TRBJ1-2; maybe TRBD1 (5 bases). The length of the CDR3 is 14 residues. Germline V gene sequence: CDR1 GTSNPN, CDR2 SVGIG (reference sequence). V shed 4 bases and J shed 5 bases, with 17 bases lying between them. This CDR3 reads CAWIGGGRMYGYTF. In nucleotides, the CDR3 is TGTGCCTGGATTGGGGGGGGGAGGATGTATGGCTACACCTTC.

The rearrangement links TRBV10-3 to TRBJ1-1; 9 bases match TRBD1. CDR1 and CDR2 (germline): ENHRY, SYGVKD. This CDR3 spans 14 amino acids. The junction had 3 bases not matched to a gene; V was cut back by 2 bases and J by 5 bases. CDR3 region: CAISERTGVTEAFF. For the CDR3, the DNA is TGTGCCATCAGTGAGAGGACAGGGGTTACTGAAGCTTTCTTT.

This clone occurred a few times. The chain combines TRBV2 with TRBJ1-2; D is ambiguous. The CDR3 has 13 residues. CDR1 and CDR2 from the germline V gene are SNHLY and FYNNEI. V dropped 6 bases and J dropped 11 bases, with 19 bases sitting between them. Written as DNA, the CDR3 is TGTGCCAGCAGCCCGATGGGGTTGTTGAGGTACACCTTC. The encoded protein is CASSPMGLLRYTF. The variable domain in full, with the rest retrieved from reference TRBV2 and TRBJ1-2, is EPEVTQTPSHQVTQMGQEVILRCVPISNHLYFYWYRQILGQKVEFLVSFYNNEISEKSEIFDDQFSVERPDGSNFTLKIRSTKLEDSAMYFCASSPMGLLRYTFGSGTRLTVV.

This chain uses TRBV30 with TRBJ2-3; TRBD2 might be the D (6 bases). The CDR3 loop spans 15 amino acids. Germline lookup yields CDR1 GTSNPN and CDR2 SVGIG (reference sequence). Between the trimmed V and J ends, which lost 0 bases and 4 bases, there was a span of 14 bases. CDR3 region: CAWSVTAGRADTQYF. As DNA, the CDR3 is TGTGCCTGGAGTGTAACGGCGGGGCGCGCAGATACGCAGTATTTT.

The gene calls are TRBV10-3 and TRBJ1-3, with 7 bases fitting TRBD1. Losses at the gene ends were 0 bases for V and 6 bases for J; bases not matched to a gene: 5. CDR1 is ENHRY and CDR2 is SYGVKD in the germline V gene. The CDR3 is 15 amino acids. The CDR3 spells CAISESMQGENTIYF. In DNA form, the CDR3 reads TGTGCCATCAGTGAGTCGATGCAGGGGGAAAACACCATATATTTT.

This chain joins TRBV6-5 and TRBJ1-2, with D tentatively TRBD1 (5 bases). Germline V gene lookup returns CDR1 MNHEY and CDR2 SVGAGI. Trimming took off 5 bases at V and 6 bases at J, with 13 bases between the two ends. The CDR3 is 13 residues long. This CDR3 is CASSRSGGDGYTF. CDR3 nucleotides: TGTGCCAGCAGTAGATCCGGGGGGGATGGCTACACCTTC.

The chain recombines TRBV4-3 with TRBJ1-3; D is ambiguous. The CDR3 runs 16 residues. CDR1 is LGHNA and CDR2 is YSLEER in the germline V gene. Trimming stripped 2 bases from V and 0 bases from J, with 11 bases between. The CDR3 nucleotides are TGCGCCAGCAGCCAATGGGTTGGAGACTCTGGAAACACCATATATTTT. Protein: CASSQWVGDSGNTIYF.

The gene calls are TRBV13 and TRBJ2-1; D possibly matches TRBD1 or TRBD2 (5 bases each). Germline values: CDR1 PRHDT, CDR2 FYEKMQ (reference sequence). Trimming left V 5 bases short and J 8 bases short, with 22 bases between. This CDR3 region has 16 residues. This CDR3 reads CASSGQLRGDLDEQFF. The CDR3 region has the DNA TGTGCCAGCAGCGGCCAGCTTCGAGGGGATCTCGATGAGCAGTTCTTC.

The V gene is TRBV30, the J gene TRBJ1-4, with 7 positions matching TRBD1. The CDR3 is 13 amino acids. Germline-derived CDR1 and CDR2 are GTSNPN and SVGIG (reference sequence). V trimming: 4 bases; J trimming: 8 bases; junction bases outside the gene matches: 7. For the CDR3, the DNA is TGTGCCTGGATGGGGACAGTAAGAGAAAAACTGTTTTTT. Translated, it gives CAWMGTVREKLFF.

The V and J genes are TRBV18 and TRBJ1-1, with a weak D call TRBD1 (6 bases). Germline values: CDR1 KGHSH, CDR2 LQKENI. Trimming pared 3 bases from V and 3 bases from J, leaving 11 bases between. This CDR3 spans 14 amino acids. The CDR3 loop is CASSPDRQYTEAFF. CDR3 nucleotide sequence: TGTGCCAGCTCACCGGACAGACAGTACACTGAAGCTTTCTTT.

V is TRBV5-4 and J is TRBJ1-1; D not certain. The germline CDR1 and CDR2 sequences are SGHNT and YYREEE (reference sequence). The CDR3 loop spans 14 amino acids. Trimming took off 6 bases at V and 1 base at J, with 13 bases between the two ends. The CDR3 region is CASKGSHANTEAFF. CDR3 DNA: TGTGCCAGCAAAGGGAGTCACGCGAACACTGAAGCTTTCTTT. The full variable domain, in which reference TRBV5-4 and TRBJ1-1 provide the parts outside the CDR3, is ETGVTQSPTHLIKTRGQQVTLRCSSQSGHNTVSWYQQALGQGPQFIFQYYREEENGRGNFPPRFSGLQFPNYSSELNVNALELDDSALYLCASKGSHANTEAFFGQGTRLTVV.

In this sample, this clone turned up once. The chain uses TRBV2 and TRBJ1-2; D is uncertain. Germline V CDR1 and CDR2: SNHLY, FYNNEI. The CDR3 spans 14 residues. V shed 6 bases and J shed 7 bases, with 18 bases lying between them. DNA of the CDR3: TGTGCCAGCAGCTACCGGCAGCCTGCAAGTGGCTACACCTTC. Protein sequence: CASSYRQPASGYTF.

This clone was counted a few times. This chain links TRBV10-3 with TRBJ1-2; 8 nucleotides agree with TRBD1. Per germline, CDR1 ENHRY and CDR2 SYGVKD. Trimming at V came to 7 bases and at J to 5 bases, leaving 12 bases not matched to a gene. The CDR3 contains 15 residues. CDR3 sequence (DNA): TGTGCCATCAACACAGGGGGGGTGAAGTCTTATGGCTACACCTTC. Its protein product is CAINTGGVKSYGYTF.